This is a list of T cell receptor beta chains from one sample in a study of cytomegalovirus exposure and HLA in healthy donors. The data were produced by immunoSEQ multiplex PCR, yet TCRdb's version contains in-frame clones alone and is incomplete. The table has 150,000 to 200,000 clones, around 80% seen once. The sample was PBMCs. The receptors were sampled from a woman aged 18-29 years in good health and CMV-seronegative. The CDR3 runs from the conserved cysteine through the conserved F or W. The order of the fields is CDR3 protein, CDR3 DNA, J gene, V gene, clone size, D gene, CDR3 length. The D gene is left open where the match is weak. Size values are once, few and many counts, or a class for expanded clones, and some rows have none.

CASSQDFMLAGLYTDTQYF TGTGCCAGCAGCCAAGATTTCATGCTAGCGGGACTTTACACAGATACGCAGTATTTT TRBJ2-3 TRBV4-2 . TRBD2 19
CATSSGRDNEKLFF TGTGCCACCAGCAGCGGGCGGGATAATGAAAAACTGTTTTTT TRBJ1-4 TRBV15 . . 14
CASSGAGQGNIQYF TGCGCCAGCAGCGGAGCGGGACAGGGTAACATTCAGTACTTC TRBJ2-4 TRBV5-1 . TRBD1 14
CASRTNLGSYEQYF TGTGCCAGCAGGACCAACCTCGGGTCGTACGAGCAGTACTTC TRBJ2-7 TRBV28 few . 14
CASSLDAGEKLFF TGTGCTAGCAGCTTAGACGCTGGCGAAAAACTGTTTTTT TRBJ1-4 TRBV7-7 . . 13
CASSPRETQGQFF TGTGCCAGCAGCCCCAGAGAGACCCAGGGGCAGTTCTTC TRBJ2-1 TRBV7-6 . . 13
CASSLYPRVAEDVYEQYF TGTGCCAGCAGTCTCTATCCTAGAGTAGCGGAGGATGTTTACGAGCAGTACTTC TRBJ2-7 TRBV28 . . 18
CASEREKADTQYF TGTGCCAGTGAGCGGGAGAAAGCAGATACGCAGTATTTT TRBJ2-3 TRBV19 . TRBD2 13
CASSPGVLNTGELFF TGTGCCAGCAGCCCAGGGGTATTGAACACCGGGGAGCTGTTTTTT TRBJ2-2 TRBV11-3 . . 15
CASGLVVERSYEQYF TGTGCTAGTGGTTTGGTCGTAGAACGGTCTTACGAGCAGTACTTC TRBJ2-7 TRBV12-5 . . 15
CASSLGFGRETQYF TGTGCCAGCAGCTTAGGCTTCGGGAGGGAGACCCAGTACTTC TRBJ2-5 TRBV7-2 . TRBD2 14
CASSSRTVEQYF TGTGCCAGCAGCTCAAGGACAGTTGAGCAGTACTTC TRBJ2-7 TRBV5-6 . . 12
CASSPLLAGVLGNEQYF TGTGCCAGCAGCCCTCTTCTAGCGGGAGTATTAGGGAACGAGCAGTACTTC TRBJ2-7 TRBV7-6 few TRBD2 17
CASRLGSESEKLFF TGCGCCAGCCGACTAGGGTCCGAATCCGAAAAACTGTTTTTT TRBJ1-4 TRBV10-2 . . 14
CASRGTSLEETDTQYF TGTGCCAGCAGGGGGACTAGCTTAGAGGAGACAGATACGCAGTATTTT TRBJ2-3 TRBV4-2 . TRBD2 16
CASSPDLTEYNEQFF TGCGCCAGCAGCCCCGACCTTACAGAGTACAATGAGCAGTTCTTC TRBJ2-1 TRBV4-3 few . 15
CASKGRGPSYEQYF TGCGCCAGCAAGGGGCGGGGACCCTCCTACGAGCAGTACTTC TRBJ2-7 TRBV10-1 . . 14
CASSYYRGVNEQFF TGTGCCAGCAGCTATTACCGGGGGGTAAATGAGCAGTTCTTC TRBJ2-1 TRBV5-6 few TRBD2 14
CATSESGLLSSLSWNEQFF TGTGCCACCAGCGAGAGCGGCCTCCTATCCTCATTATCGTGGAATGAGCAGTTCTTC TRBJ2-1 TRBV15 . . 19
CASSKGQTSGAYEQYF TGTGCCAGCAGCAAAGGACAGACTAGCGGGGCCTACGAGCAGTACTTC TRBJ2-7 TRBV21-1 few . 16
CASIWTAGATNYGYTF TGTGCCAGTATTTGGACAGCCGGCGCGACTAACTATGGCTACACCTTC TRBJ1-2 TRBV19 . . 16
CASSSYTKAGKLFF TGTGCCAGCAGCTCTTACACCAAAGCGGGAAAACTGTTTTTT TRBJ1-4 TRBV7-6 . . 14
CASSGNRGGGNTDTQYF TGTGCCAGCAGCGGCAACCGGGGAGGGGGAAACACAGATACGCAGTATTTT TRBJ2-3 TRBV9 . . 17
CSVATGLNQPQHF TGCAGCGTCGCGACCGGGTTAAATCAGCCCCAGCATTTT TRBJ1-5 TRBV29-1 . . 13
CASRPATGNGNTIYF TGTGCCAGTAGGCCAGCGACAGGAAATGGAAACACCATATATTTT TRBJ1-3 TRBV19 few . 15
CASSLRGAGSTDTQYF TGTGCCAGCAGCTTAAGAGGAGCGGGGAGCACAGATACGCAGTATTTT TRBJ2-3 TRBV11-2 . TRBD2 16
CASRRDGSNQPQHF TGTGCCAGCAGGCGGGACGGTAGCAATCAGCCCCAGCATTTT TRBJ1-5 TRBV7-9 . . 14
CASSLSGRGSTDTQYF TGTGCCAGCAGCCTTAGCGGGAGGGGGAGCACAGATACGCAGTATTTT TRBJ2-3 TRBV4-2 . TRBD2 16
CAISATSGSTDTQYF TGTGCCATCAGTGCGACTAGCGGGAGCACAGATACGCAGTATTTT TRBJ2-3 TRBV10-3 few TRBD2 15
CASSPPRRTGVETQYF TGTGCCAGCAGCCCACCTCGACGGACAGGGGTAGAGACCCAGTACTTC TRBJ2-5 TRBV7-8 . TRBD1 16
CASSRRTGAEGNTIYF TGTGCCAGTAGTCGCCGGACAGGGGCGGAAGGAAACACCATATATTTT TRBJ1-3 TRBV19 . TRBD1 16
CASSQETSGRENTYEQYF TGCGCCAGCAGCCAAGAGACTAGCGGGAGAGAGAATACCTACGAGCAGTACTTC TRBJ2-7 TRBV4-1 . TRBD2 18
CASSIGQGPQQETQYF TGTGCCAGTAGTATAGGGCAGGGGCCGCAACAAGAGACCCAGTACTTC TRBJ2-5 TRBV19 . . 16
CASSRRTPRDYEQYF TGTGCCAGCAGCCGCAGGACACCCAGAGACTACGAGCAGTACTTC TRBJ2-7 TRBV6-5 . . 15
CASSREGASSSYEQYF TGCGCCAGCAGCCGGGAGGGGGCGTCCAGCTCCTACGAGCAGTACTTC TRBJ2-7 TRBV5-1 once . 16
CASSSGGGAGYGYTF TGCGCCAGCAGCTCGGGGGGAGGGGCCGGCTATGGCTACACCTTC TRBJ1-2 TRBV5-1 . . 15
CASSLLVYEQYF TGTGCCAGCAGTCTGTTAGTGTACGAGCAGTACTTC TRBJ2-7 TRBV28 . . 12
CASSLFGQGAFGYTF TGTGCCAGCAGTTTATTCGGCCAGGGGGCATTTGGCTACACCTTC TRBJ1-2 TRBV28 once TRBD1 15
CASSFVSDSYNEQFF TGTGCCAGCAGTTTCGTTTCAGACTCTTACAATGAGCAGTTCTTC TRBJ2-1 TRBV6-4 few . 15
CASSLGSEADEQFF TGCGCCAGCAGCTTGGGGTCTGAAGCTGATGAGCAGTTCTTC TRBJ2-1 TRBV5-1 . . 14
CASSIAFRGSYNEQFF TGTGCCAGTAGTATAGCCTTTCGGGGGTCCTACAATGAGCAGTTCTTC TRBJ2-1 TRBV19 . . 16
CASSLAGTSGYNEQFF TGTGCCAGCAGCTTGGCCGGGACTAGCGGTTACAATGAGCAGTTCTTC TRBJ2-1 TRBV5-4 . TRBD2 16
CASSLGSTEAGEAFF TGTGCCAGCAGCTTGGGATCGACGGAGGCCGGGGAAGCTTTCTTT TRBJ1-1 TRBV7-2 . . 15
CASSPDRAGYEQYF TGCGCCAGCAGCCCGGACAGGGCTGGCTACGAGCAGTACTTC TRBJ2-7 TRBV5-1 few TRBD1 14
CASSLIQGGYTF TGTGCCAGCAGTTTAATCCAGGGGGGCTACACCTTC TRBJ1-2 TRBV28 . . 12
CASTTGARGANVLTF TGTGCCAGTACCACAGGGGCCCGTGGGGCCAACGTCCTGACTTTC TRBJ2-6 TRBV19 . TRBD1 15
CASSRGQHYGYTF TGTGCCAGCAGCAGGGGACAGCACTATGGCTACACCTTC TRBJ1-2 TRBV6-5 . TRBD1 13
CASTQGGMVTEAFF TGTGCCAGCACCCAAGGGGGAATGGTCACTGAAGCTTTCTTT TRBJ1-1 TRBV6-1 once . 14
CASREAPLSGANVLTF TGCGCCAGCCGGGAGGCCCCCCTCTCTGGGGCCAACGTCCTGACTTTC TRBJ2-6 TRBV5-1 . TRBD2 16
CASSQGDRRNTEAFF TGTGCCAGCAGTCAAGGGGACAGAAGGAACACTGAAGCTTTCTTT TRBJ1-1 TRBV7-3 . TRBD1 15
CASSLGDTSGTDTQYF TGTGCCAGCAGCTTAGGGGATACTAGCGGAACAGATACGCAGTATTTT TRBJ2-3 TRBV7-2 . TRBD2 16
CASPTPIAGKCNEQFF TGTGCCAGCCCGACCCCTATAGCGGGAAAATGCAATGAGCAGTTCTTC TRBJ2-1 TRBV6-6 . TRBD2 16
CASRPGQGRANEKLFF TGTGCCAGCAGACCGGGACAGGGGCGAGCTAATGAAAAACTGTTTTTT TRBJ1-4 TRBV28 . TRBD1 16
CASSQPGGSNQPQHF TGCGCCAGCAGCCAACCAGGGGGGAGCAATCAGCCCCAGCATTTT TRBJ1-5 TRBV4-1 . TRBD1 15
CASSLTAGGVSYEQYF TGCGCCAGCAGCCTCACAGCGGGAGGGGTATCCTACGAGCAGTACTTC TRBJ2-7 TRBV4-1 . TRBD2 16
CASIGQGNAGRGYGYTF TGTGCCAGCATAGGACAGGGAAACGCCGGCCGGGGCTATGGCTACACCTTC TRBJ1-2 TRBV28 . TRBD1 17
CASSPPIWHSGANVLTF TGTGCCAGCTCACCTCCAATATGGCACTCTGGGGCCAACGTCCTGACTTTC TRBJ2-6 TRBV18 . . 17
CASSNIWEGNQPQHF TGTGCCAGTAGCAACATTTGGGAGGGCAATCAGCCCCAGCATTTT TRBJ1-5 TRBV19 . . 15
CASSSFRTSGDLNEQFF TGTGCCAGCAGCTCATTCAGGACTAGCGGGGATCTCAATGAGCAGTTCTTC TRBJ2-1 TRBV7-9 . TRBD2 17
CATSRGGPNTGELFF TGTGCCACCAGCAGAGGAGGGCCGAACACCGGGGAGCTGTTTTTT TRBJ2-2 TRBV15 . . 15